This T cell receptor beta chain was observed in a study of T cells after yellow fever vaccination. TCRdb reprocessed the 5' RACE reads via MiXCR and lists one record per CDR3 protein. The sample yields more than 95,000 distinct CDR3 sequences, about 7.4% seen once. The sample holds many counts of this clonotype. What it recognizes is unknown. Overall study results and limits: It was a small share of clonotypes that appeared in both CD4 and CD8 compartments. Peaking faster, on day 5 versus 15, the secondary response was nonetheless weaker.

CDR3 length: 13 residues. Germline values: CDR1 LGHNA, CDR2 YNFKEQ. Trimming cost V 7 bases and J 6 bases, with 16 bases left between them. This chain links TRBV4-2 with TRBJ2-7; either TRBD1 or TRBD2 may fit D (6 bases each). The TCR was taken from a man aged 18 to 29 who received the YFV17D yellow fever vaccine. This specimen was CD4+ T cells sorted from PBMCs, taken less than 11 days after the first yellow fever vaccination. CDR3 sequence (DNA): TGTGCCAGCACCCTAGGGGGGCCCATCGAGCAGTACGTC. Translation gives CASTLGGPIEQYV.